A selection of T cell receptor beta chains follows, all from one sample in a study of shared clonotypes between healthy human individuals. Sequenced by immunoSEQ multiplex PCR; TCRdb stores in-frame clones only, minus some. The sample shows hundreds of thousands of clones, less than 80% of them seen only once. The sample comprised PBMCs. The source is a woman aged 40 to 55 in good health. Some clones in this sample may be carry-over from other donors' samples. The CDR3 runs from the conserved cysteine through the conserved F or W. D genes are given only for firm matches. The size field is filled for only some rows; it gives once, few, many or a size class.

D gene: NA
J gene: TRBJ1-6
V gene: TRBV2
clone size: few
CDR3 DNA: TGTGCCAGCAGTGAAGGGACTGAACTATCACCCCTCCACTTT
CDR3 protein: CASSEGTELSPLHF

D gene: NA
J gene: TRBJ2-1
V gene: TRBV2
clone size: NA
CDR3 DNA: TGTGCCAGCGGTGTGGGAGGTGTCAATGAGCAGTTCTTC
CDR3 protein: CASGVGGVNEQFF

D gene: NA
J gene: TRBJ2-3
V gene: TRBV7-7
clone size: NA
CDR3 DNA: TGTGCTAGCGCCCTATTACCCCTTGATACGCAGTATTTT
CDR3 protein: CASALLPLDTQYF

D gene: TRBD2
J gene: TRBJ2-3
V gene: TRBV2
clone size: NA
CDR3 DNA: TGTGCCAGCGGATTAGCGGGAGCCGAAGATACGCAGTATTTT
CDR3 protein: CASGLAGAEDTQYF

D gene: TRBD1
J gene: TRBJ1-2
V gene: TRBV5-4
clone size: NA
CDR3 DNA: TGTGCCAGCAGTCAGGACAGGGCCTATGGCTACACCTTC
CDR3 protein: CASSQDRAYGYTF

D gene: NA
J gene: TRBJ2-1
V gene: TRBV11-2
clone size: NA
CDR3 DNA: TGTGCCAGCAGCTTAGCTGGCAATGAGCAGTTCTTC
CDR3 protein: CASSLAGNEQFF

D gene: NA
J gene: TRBJ2-3
V gene: TRBV9
clone size: few
CDR3 DNA: TGTGCCAGCAGCGTAGCTTCCGGACTAGATACGCAGTATTTT
CDR3 protein: CASSVASGLDTQYF

D gene: NA
J gene: TRBJ2-1
V gene: TRBV19
clone size: NA
CDR3 DNA: TGTGCCAGTATCGGCCCCGGAGACAGTGAGCAGTTCTTC
CDR3 protein: CASIGPGDSEQFF

D gene: TRBD1
J gene: TRBJ1-2
V gene: TRBV25-1
clone size: few
CDR3 DNA: TGTGCCAGCAGTGAAGGAGGAACAGGGGACTATGGCTACACCTTC
CDR3 protein: CASSEGGTGDYGYTF

D gene: NA
J gene: TRBJ1-2
V gene: TRBV30
clone size: NA
CDR3 DNA: TGTGCCTGGAGTGTTGGGTCTAACTATGGCTACACCTTC
CDR3 protein: CAWSVGSNYGYTF

D gene: NA
J gene: TRBJ1-2
V gene: TRBV5-4
clone size: NA
CDR3 DNA: TGTGCCAGCAGCTCCGAAAGTGGAGGGATCTATGGCTACACCTTC
CDR3 protein: CASSSESGGIYGYTF

D gene: NA
J gene: TRBJ2-6
V gene: TRBV11-3
clone size: NA
CDR3 DNA: TGTGCCAGCAGCCCCTCGGGAAATTCTGGGGCCAACGTCCTGACTTTC
CDR3 protein: CASSPSGNSGANVLTF

D gene: TRBD2
J gene: TRBJ2-1
V gene: TRBV10-1
clone size: NA
CDR3 DNA: TGCGCCAGCAGCTTAGCGGGGGGGGATGGGCTTGAGCAGTTCTTC
CDR3 protein: CASSLAGGDGLEQFF

D gene: NA
J gene: TRBJ2-2
V gene: TRBV30
clone size: NA
CDR3 DNA: TGTGCCTGGTGGAGTAGGTACACCGGGGAGCTGTTTTTT
CDR3 protein: CAWWSRYTGELFF

D gene: NA
J gene: TRBJ2-7
V gene: TRBV5-1
clone size: once
CDR3 DNA: TGCGCCAGCAGCTTGGCGGGCCCCCGAGGCGAGCAGTACTTC
CDR3 protein: CASSLAGPRGEQYF

D gene: NA
J gene: TRBJ2-4
V gene: TRBV29-1
clone size: NA
CDR3 DNA: TGCAGCGTTGACAGGGCGAACATTCAGTACTTC
CDR3 protein: CSVDRANIQYF

D gene: NA
J gene: TRBJ2-7
V gene: TRBV7-9
clone size: NA
CDR3 DNA: TGTGCCAGCAGCTTTCGGGACGGCAGCGAGCAGTACTTC
CDR3 protein: CASSFRDGSEQYF

D gene: TRBD1
J gene: TRBJ1-2
V gene: TRBV7-9
clone size: NA
CDR3 DNA: TGTGCCAGCAGCCAAGACTTTGGGGACAGGGATTATGGCTACACCTTC
CDR3 protein: CASSQDFGDRDYGYTF

D gene: NA
J gene: TRBJ1-5
V gene: TRBV2
clone size: once
CDR3 DNA: TGTGCCAGCAGTGAACGGGAATTCAATCAGCCCCAGCATTTT
CDR3 protein: CASSEREFNQPQHF

D gene: TRBD1
J gene: TRBJ2-1
V gene: TRBV28
clone size: NA
CDR3 DNA: TGTGCCAGCAGTTTGCGGACAGGGCTTTCGAATGAGCAGTTCTTC
CDR3 protein: CASSLRTGLSNEQFF

D gene: NA
J gene: TRBJ2-7
V gene: TRBV18
clone size: NA
CDR3 DNA: TGTGCCAGCGCACCAGACAGGAATTCGTACGAGCAGTACTTC
CDR3 protein: CASAPDRNSYEQYF